This T cell receptor beta chain derives from a study of T cell responses to AZD1222 COVID-19 vaccine. Notes on this clone: Antigen: not known.

Produced via immunoSEQ multiplex PCR; TCRdb's table is partial and in-frame only. This table holds 100,000 to 150,000 clones, over 70% found once. The CDR3 length is 12 residues. With 3 bases removed from V and 1 base from J, the gap between germline ends came to 3 bases. Germline values: CDR1 GTSNPN, CDR2 SVGIG (reference sequence). The study, taken as a whole, reports: White British ancestry dominated among donors, who included more females, and clonal diversity was possibly underestimated. Nearly half of spike-specific TCRs reportedly target variant regions that are unmutated in the B.1.351 and B.1.1.7 variants.

The chain has TRBV30 and TRBJ2-2; D is uncertain. This receptor was taken from an adult in good health. Sequenced material: peripheral blood, taken on day 0 of AZD1222 vaccination. In DNA form, the CDR3 reads TGTGCCTGGAGGTGGAACACCGGGGAGCTGTTTTTT. Residues: CAWRWNTGELFF. Supplemented by reference TRBV30 and TRBJ2-2, the full variable domain reads SQTIHQWPATLVQPVGSPLSLECTVEGTSNPNLYWYRQAAGRGLQLLFYSVGIGQISSEVPQNLSASRPQDRQFILSSKKLLLSDSGFYLCAWRWNTGELFFGEGSRLTVL.